This T cell receptor beta chain is drawn from a study of T cells in Graves' hyperthyroidism and ophthalmopathy. Study-wide findings and caveats: Classification by a 13 V-J model distinguished ophthalmopathy from stable hyperthyroidism.

Amplified regions were TCR beta CDR3 sequences from RNA transcripts. TCR CDR3 regions were first amplified by RT-PCR with HTBI primers. TCRdb passed the multiplex PCR reads through MiXCR, listing each CDR3 protein once. The sample lists 250,000 to 300,000 distinct CDR3 sequences, 12% to 15% occurring once. This clonotype was seen ten or more times. Its antigen is still unknown. V dropped 1 base and J dropped 3 bases, with 14 bases sitting between them. Germline V gives CDR1 LGHDT, CDR2 YNNKEL (reference sequence). CDR3 size: 16 residues. The receptor was derived from a woman between 45 and 60 years old with Graves' hyperthyroidism that later progressed to Graves' ophthalmopathy. The chain combines TRBV3-1 with TRBJ2-3; D gene unclear. Sample: blood. The CDR3 sequence is CASSQGGGLGTDTQYF. The CDR3 DNA reads as TGTGCCAGCAGCCAAGGTGGCGGTCTAGGGACAGATACGCAGTATTTT.